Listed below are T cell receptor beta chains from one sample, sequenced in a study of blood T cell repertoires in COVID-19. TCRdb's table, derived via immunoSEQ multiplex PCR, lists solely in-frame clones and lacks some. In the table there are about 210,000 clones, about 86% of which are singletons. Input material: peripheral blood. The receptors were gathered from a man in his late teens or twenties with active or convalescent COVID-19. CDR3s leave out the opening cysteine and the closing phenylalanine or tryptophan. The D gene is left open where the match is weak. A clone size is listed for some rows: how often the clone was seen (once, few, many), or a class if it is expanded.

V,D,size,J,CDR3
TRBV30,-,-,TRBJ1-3,ACRPGSGNTIY
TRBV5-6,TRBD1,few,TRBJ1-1,ASSHSPGQRTEAF
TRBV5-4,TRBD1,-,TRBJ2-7,ASSSGQRTYEQY
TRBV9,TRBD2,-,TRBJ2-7,ASSVALTGGSFGYEQY
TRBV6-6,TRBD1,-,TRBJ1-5,ASSQPPGQGSNQPQH
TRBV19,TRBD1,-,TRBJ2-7,ASRDRGTLEQY
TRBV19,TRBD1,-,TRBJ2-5,ASRQGALTTYQETQY
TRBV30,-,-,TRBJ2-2,AWRQTGTHTGELF
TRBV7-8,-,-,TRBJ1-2,ASSFPPTALYGYT
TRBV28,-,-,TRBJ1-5,ASSYEVRYSNQPQH
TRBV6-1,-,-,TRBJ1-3,ASSEENFVLVENTIY
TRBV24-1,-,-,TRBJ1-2,ATRSGQDYGYT
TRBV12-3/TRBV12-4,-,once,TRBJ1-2,ASSLLGGRGYT
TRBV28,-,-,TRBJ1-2,ASRQTEWDGYT
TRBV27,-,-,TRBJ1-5,ASKIGGSNQPQH
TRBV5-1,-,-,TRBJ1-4,ASSLGGWPSGREHEKLF
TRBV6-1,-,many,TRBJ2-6,ASSEISSGANVLT
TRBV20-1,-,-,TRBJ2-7,SARQVHEQY
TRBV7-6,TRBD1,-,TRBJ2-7,ASSETGTGGYEQY
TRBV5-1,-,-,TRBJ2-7,ASSLRVGSTSEQY
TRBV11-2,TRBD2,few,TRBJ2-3,ASSLVSSGSADTQY
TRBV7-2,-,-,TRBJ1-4,ASSETGRDNEKLF
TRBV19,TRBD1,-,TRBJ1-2,ATRDRGPDYT
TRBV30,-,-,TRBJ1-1,AWSVQRQHEAF
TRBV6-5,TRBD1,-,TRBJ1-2,ASSSLGGDYGYT
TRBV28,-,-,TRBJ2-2,ASSKRGRLGTGELF
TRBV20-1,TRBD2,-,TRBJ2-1,SASSPAGGLINEQF
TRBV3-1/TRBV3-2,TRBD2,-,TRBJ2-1,ASSRAGAYNEQF
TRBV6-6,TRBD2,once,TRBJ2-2,ASTPLAANTGELF
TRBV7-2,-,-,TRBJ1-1,ASSLALGNEAF
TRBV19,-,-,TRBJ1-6,ASRQQGGNSPLH
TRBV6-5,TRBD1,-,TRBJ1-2,ASSNPRTGPGYT
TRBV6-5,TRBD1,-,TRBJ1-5,ASSPRQGANQPQH
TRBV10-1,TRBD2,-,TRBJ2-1,ASRDSGSGNEQF
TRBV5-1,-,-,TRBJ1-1,ASRERGRSTEAF
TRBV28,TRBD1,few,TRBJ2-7,ASNEGAPTEQY
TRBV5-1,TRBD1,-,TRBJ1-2,ASGGTGYNGYT
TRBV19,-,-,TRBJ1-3,ASSISTFSGNTIY
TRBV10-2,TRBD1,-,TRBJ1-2,ASGVAGGTYGYT
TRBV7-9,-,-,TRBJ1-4,ASSSGIRGVEKLF
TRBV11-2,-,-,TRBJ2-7,ASSLERATYEQY
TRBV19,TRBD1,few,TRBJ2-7,ASSIRGTGGYEQY
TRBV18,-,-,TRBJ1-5,ASSPTANQPQH